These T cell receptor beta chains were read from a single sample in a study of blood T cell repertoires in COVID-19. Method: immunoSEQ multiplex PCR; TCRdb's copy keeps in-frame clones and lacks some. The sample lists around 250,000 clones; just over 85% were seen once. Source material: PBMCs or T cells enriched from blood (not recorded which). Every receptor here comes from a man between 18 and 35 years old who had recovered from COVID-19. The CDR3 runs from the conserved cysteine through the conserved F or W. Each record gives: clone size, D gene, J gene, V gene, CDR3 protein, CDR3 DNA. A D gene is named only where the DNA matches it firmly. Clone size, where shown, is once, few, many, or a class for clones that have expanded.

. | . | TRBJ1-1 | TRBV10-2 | CASRPGNTEAFF | TGCGCCAGCCGCCCGGGGAACACTGAAGCTTTCTTT
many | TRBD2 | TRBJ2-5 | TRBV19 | CASNRALAGRKKTQYF | TGTGCCAGCAATAGGGCGCTAGCGGGGAGGAAAAAGACCCAGTACTTC
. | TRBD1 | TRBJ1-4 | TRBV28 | CASSFPLPGQGAANEKLFF | TGTGCCAGCAGTTTCCCCCTCCCGGGACAGGGGGCTGCTAATGAAAAACTGTTTTTT
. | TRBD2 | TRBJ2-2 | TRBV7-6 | CASSLIKRGETTGELFF | TGTGCCAGCAGCTTAATTAAGCGGGGGGAAACCACCGGGGAGCTGTTTTTT
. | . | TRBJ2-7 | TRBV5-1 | CARQTRISYEQYF | TGCGCCAGGCAGACTAGAATCTCCTACGAGCAGTACTTC
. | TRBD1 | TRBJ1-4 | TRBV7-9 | CASSQGVRLNEKLFF | TGTGCCAGCAGCCAGGGGGTCAGGTTAAATGAAAAACTGTTTTTT
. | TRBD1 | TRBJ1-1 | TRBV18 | CASSSQGAGTWTEAFF | TGTGCCAGCTCATCACAGGGGGCAGGTACGTGGACTGAAGCTTTCTTT
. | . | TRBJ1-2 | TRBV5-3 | CARSPGGRSGGGYTF | TGTGCCAGAAGCCCTGGGGGCAGGTCGGGTGGCGGCTACACCTTC
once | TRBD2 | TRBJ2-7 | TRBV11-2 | CASSFSGGIYEQYF | TGTGCCAGCAGCTTCAGCGGGGGGATCTACGAGCAGTACTTC
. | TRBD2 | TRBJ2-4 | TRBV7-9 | CASTPIGGGAGGRNIQYF | TGTGCCAGCACCCCGATCGGAGGTGGAGCGGGAGGGAGAAACATTCAGTACTTC
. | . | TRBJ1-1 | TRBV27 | CASSFSAGGAEAFF | TGTGCCAGCAGTTTTTCCGCGGGGGGGGCTGAAGCTTTCTTT
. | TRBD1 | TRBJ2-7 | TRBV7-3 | CASSLYRGRISYEQYF | TGTGCCAGCAGCTTATACAGGGGGCGGATCTCCTACGAGCAGTACTTC
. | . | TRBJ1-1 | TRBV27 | CASSLAGMGTEAFF | TGTGCCAGCAGTTTAGCAGGGATGGGCACTGAAGCTTTCTTT
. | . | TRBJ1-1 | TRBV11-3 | CASSKGSTEAFF | TGTGCCAGCAGCAAAGGGAGTACTGAAGCTTTCTTT
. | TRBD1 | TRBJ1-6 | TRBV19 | CASSTGGRTPLHF | TGTGCCAGTAGTACAGGGGGAAGGACACCCCTCCACTTT
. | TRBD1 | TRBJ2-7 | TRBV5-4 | CASSSWTGNSYEQYF | TGTGCCAGCAGCTCCTGGACAGGGAACTCCTACGAGCAGTACTTC
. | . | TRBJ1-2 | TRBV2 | CASSRSAYGYTF | TGTGCCAGCAGCCGGTCCGCCTATGGCTACACCTTC
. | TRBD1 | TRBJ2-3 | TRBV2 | CASSVGTGGTDTQYF | TGTGCCAGCAGTGTGGGGACAGGGGGGACAGATACGCAGTATTTT
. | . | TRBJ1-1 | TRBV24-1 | CATSDYMNTEAFF | TGTGCCACCAGTGATTACATGAACACTGAAGCTTTCTTT
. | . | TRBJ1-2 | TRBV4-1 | CASSAIGQSYGYTF | TGCGCCAGCAGCGCTATCGGTCAAAGCTATGGCTACACCTTC
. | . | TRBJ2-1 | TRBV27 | CASSLAGGGSNEQFF | TGTGCCAGCAGTTTGGCCGGAGGAGGGAGTAATGAGCAGTTCTTC
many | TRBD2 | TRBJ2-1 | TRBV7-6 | CASSTSGGPPFF | TGTGCCAGCAGCACCAGCGGGGGGCCTCCCTTCTTC
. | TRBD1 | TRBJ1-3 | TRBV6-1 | CASSDLTGFSGNTIYF | TGTGCCAGCAGTGATTTGACAGGGTTCTCTGGAAACACCATATATTTT
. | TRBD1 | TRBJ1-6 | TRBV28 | CASSAGQGGSPLHF | TGTGCCAGCAGTGCGGGACAGGGTGGTTCACCCCTCCACTTT
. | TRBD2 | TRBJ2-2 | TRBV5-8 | CASNRDYFTGELFF | TGTGCCAGCAACCGGGACTATTTCACCGGGGAGCTGTTTTTT
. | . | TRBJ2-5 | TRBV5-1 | CASSPGWLKTQYF | TGCGCCAGCAGCCCCGGTTGGTTAAAGACCCAGTACTTC
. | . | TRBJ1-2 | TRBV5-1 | CASSPDTRSKTNYGYTF | TGCGCCAGCAGCCCGGACACCCGGAGTAAAACTAACTATGGCTACACCTTC
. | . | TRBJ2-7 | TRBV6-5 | CASSYREQGYGEQYF | TGTGCCAGCAGTTACAGAGAACAGGGTTACGGGGAGCAGTACTTC
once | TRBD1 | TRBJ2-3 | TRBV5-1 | CASSGGTGSTDTQYF | TGCGCCAGCAGCGGAGGGACAGGGAGCACAGATACGCAGTATTTT
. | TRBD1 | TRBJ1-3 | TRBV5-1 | CASSSGLQGAQGNTIYF | TGCGCCAGCAGCTCAGGACTTCAGGGGGCGCAAGGAAACACCATATATTTT
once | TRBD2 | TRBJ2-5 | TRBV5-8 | CASSLAGGGETQYF | TGTGCCAGCAGCTTGGCGGGAGGAGGGGAGACCCAGTACTTC
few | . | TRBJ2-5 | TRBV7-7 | CASSPGRLVRQETQYF | TGTGCTAGCAGCCCCGGACGACTAGTTCGTCAAGAGACCCAGTACTTC
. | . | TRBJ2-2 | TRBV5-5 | CASLGGAGNTGELFF | TGTGCCAGCCTGGGGGGGGCCGGGAACACCGGGGAGCTGTTTTTT
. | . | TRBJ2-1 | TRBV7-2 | CASSFPPKFNEQFF | TGTGCCAGCAGCTTTCCTCCTAAGTTTAATGAGCAGTTCTTC
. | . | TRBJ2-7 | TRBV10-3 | CAISSEGQIYEQYF | TGTGCCATCAGTTCCGAAGGACAGATCTACGAGCAGTACTTC
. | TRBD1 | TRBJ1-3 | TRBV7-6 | CASSPRDSRNTIYF | TGTGCCAGCAGCCCTCGGGACAGTAGAAACACCATATATTTT
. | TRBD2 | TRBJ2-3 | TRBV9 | CASSTSGATTDTQYF | TGTGCCAGCAGCACTAGCGGAGCCACCACAGATACGCAGTATTTT
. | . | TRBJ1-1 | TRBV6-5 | CASSYGTMNTEAFF | TGTGCCAGCAGTTACGGGACAATGAACACTGAAGCTTTCTTT
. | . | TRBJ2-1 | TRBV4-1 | CASSQDGGLEQFF | TGCGCCAGCAGCCAAGACGGGGGGCTTGAGCAGTTCTTC
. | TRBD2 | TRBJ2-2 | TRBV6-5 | CASSTGLAGPGELFF | TGTGCCAGCAGTACGGGACTAGCGGGTCCCGGGGAGCTGTTTTTT
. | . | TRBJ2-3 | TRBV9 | CASSVGLRDTQYF | TGTGCCAGCAGCGTTGGACTTAGAGATACGCAGTATTTT
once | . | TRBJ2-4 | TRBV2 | CASSNRDIQYF | TGTGCCAGCAGTAACAGGGACATTCAGTACTTC